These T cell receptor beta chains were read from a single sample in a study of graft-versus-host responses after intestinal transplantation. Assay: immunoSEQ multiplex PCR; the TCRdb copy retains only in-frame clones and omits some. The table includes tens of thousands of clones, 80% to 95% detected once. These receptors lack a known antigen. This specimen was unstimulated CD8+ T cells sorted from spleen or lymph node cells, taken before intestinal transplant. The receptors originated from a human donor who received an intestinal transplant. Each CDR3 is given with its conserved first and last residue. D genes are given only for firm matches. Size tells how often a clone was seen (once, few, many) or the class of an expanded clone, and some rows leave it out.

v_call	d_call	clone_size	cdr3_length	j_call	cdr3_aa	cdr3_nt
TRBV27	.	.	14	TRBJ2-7	CASREPGTAYEQYF	TGTGCCAGCAGGGAACCAGGGACCGCCTACGAGCAGTACTTC
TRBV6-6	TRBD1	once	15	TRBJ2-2	CASSLRTGWAGELFF	TGTGCCAGCAGCCTGCGGACAGGGTGGGCCGGGGAGCTGTTTTTT
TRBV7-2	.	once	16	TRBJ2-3	CASSLGDSRFTDTQYF	TGTGCCAGCAGCTTAGGGGACTCCCGATTCACAGATACGCAGTATTTT
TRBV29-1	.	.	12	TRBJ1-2	CSVEAANYGYTF	TGCAGCGTTGAAGCGGCAAACTATGGCTACACCTTC
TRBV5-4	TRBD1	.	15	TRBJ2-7	CASSSLDRETYEQYF	TGTGCCAGCAGCTCACTAGACAGGGAGACCTACGAGCAGTACTTC
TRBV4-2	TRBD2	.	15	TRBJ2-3	CASSQDWTRTDTQYF	TGTGCCAGCAGCCAAGATTGGACTAGGACAGATACGCAGTATTTT
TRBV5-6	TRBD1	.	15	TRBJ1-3	CASSLDRGLGNTIYF	TGTGCCAGCAGCTTGGACAGGGGGTTGGGAAACACCATATATTTT
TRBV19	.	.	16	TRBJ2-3	CASSPGTGPITDTQYF	TGTGCCAGTAGTCCGGGGACTGGGCCTATCACAGATACGCAGTATTTT
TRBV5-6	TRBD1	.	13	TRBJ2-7	CASSPTGNYEQYF	TGTGCCAGCAGCCCGACAGGGAACTACGAGCAGTACTTC
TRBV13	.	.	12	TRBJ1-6	CASSSGGSPLHF	TGTGCCAGCAGCTCCGGGGGTTCACCCCTCCACTTT
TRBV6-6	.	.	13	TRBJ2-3	CASTPRPLDTQYF	TGTGCCAGCACTCCACGGCCCCTAGATACGCAGTATTTT
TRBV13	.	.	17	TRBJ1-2	CASSLGPLWDANYGYTF	TGTGCCAGCAGCTTAGGGCCCCTCTGGGATGCCAACTATGGCTACACCTTC
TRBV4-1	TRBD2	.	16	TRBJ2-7	CASSPFLAGVPYEQYF	TGCGCCAGCAGCCCGTTTTTGGCGGGGGTACCCTACGAGCAGTACTTC
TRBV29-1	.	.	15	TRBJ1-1	CSAGAGGRPNTEAFF	TGCAGCGCTGGTGCTGGGGGCCGTCCGAACACTGAAGCTTTCTTT
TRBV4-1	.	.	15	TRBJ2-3	CASSQERISTDTQYF	TGCGCCAGCAGCCAAGAGCGGATTAGCACAGATACGCAGTATTTT
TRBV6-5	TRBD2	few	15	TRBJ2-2	CASTLAGPPGGELFF	TGTGCCAGCACGCTAGCGGGACCCCCGGGCGGGGAGCTGTTTTTT
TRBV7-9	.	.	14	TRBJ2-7	CASSLTQGNSEQYF	TGTGCCAGCAGCTTAACGCAGGGGAACAGCGAGCAGTACTTC
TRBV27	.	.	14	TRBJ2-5	CASSYVGQQETQYF	TGTGCCAGCAGTTACGTAGGACAGCAAGAGACCCAGTACTTC
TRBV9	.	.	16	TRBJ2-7	CASSVSWDLNSYEQYF	TGTGCCAGCAGCGTTTCCTGGGACTTGAACTCCTACGAGCAGTACTTC
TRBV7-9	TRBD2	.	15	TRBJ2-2	CASSLLAGETGELFF	TGTGCCAGCAGCTTGTTAGCGGGAGAGACCGGGGAGCTGTTTTTT
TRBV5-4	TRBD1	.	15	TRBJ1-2	CASGTQGALDYGYTF	TGTGCCAGCGGGACCCAGGGGGCTTTGGACTATGGCTACACCTTC
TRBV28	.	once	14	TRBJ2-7	CASSQEASPYEQYF	TGTGCCAGCAGTCAAGAAGCATCTCCCTACGAGCAGTACTTC
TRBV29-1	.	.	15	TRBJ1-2	CSVESSDRDSYGYTF	TGCAGCGTTGAATCCTCGGACAGAGACTCCTATGGCTACACCTTC
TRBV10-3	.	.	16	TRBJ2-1	CAISESVQSSYNEQFF	TGTGCCATCAGTGAGTCCGTCCAAAGCTCCTACAATGAGCAGTTCTTC
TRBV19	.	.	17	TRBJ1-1	CASSERGDTGPNTEAFF	TGTGCCAGTAGTGAGCGGGGCGACACAGGGCCGAACACTGAAGCTTTCTTT
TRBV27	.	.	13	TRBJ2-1	CASSFVGVIEQFF	TGTGCCAGCAGTTTCGTGGGAGTAATTGAGCAGTTCTTC
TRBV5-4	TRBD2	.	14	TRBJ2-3	CASSFLAGTDTQYF	TGTGCCAGCAGCTTTCTAGCGGGCACAGATACGCAGTATTTT
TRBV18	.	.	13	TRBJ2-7	CASSLVTRYEQYF	TGTGCCAGCTCACTGGTTACTCGGTACGAGCAGTACTTC
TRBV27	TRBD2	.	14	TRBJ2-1	CASRTLAGDNEQFF	TGTGCCAGCAGGACACTAGCGGGAGACAATGAGCAGTTCTTC
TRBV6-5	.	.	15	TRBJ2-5	CASTTSLGSRETQYF	TGTGCCAGCACCACCTCACTGGGGAGTAGGGAGACCCAGTACTTC
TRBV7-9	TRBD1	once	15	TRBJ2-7	CASSRGTGVTYEQYF	TGTGCCAGCAGCCGCGGGACAGGGGTAACCTACGAGCAGTACTTC
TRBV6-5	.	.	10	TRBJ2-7	CASGQGEQYF	TGTGCCAGCGGTCAGGGGGAGCAGTACTTC
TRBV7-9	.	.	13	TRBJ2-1	CASSLGSYNEQFF	TGTGCCAGCAGCTTAGGGTCCTACAATGAGCAGTTCTTC
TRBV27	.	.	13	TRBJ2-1	CASSFGDENEQFF	TGTGCCAGCAGTTTCGGGGATGAAAATGAGCAGTTCTTC
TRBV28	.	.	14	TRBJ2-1	CASSSPGTYYEQFF	TGTGCCAGCAGTTCCCCCGGGACTTACTATGAGCAGTTCTTC
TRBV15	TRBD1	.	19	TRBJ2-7	CATSRTGTGGAGVGSEQYF	TGTGCCACCAGCAGAACCGGGACAGGGGGCGCAGGAGTGGGGTCCGAGCAGTACTTC
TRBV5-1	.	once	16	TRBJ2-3	CASSLECWFSTDTQYF	TGCGCCAGCAGCTTGGAGTGCTGGTTTAGCACAGATACGCAGTATTTT
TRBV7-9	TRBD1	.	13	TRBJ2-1	CASSPRTGYEQFF	TGTGCCAGCAGCCCAAGGACAGGGTATGAGCAGTTCTTC
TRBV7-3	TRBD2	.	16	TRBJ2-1	CASSFGLAGGGNEQFF	TGTGCCAGCAGCTTCGGACTAGCGGGGGGAGGCAATGAGCAGTTCTTC
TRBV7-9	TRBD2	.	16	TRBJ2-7	CASSSSVQRGDYEQYF	TGTGCCAGCAGCTCCTCGGTCCAGCGGGGGGACTACGAGCAGTACTTC
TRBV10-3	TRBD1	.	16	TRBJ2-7	CATHGPRDSDTYEQYF	TGTGCCACGCATGGGCCTAGGGACAGCGACACCTACGAGCAGTACTTC
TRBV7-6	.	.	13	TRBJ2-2	CASDREGTGELFF	TGTGCCTCCGACAGGGAGGGGACCGGGGAGCTGTTTTTT
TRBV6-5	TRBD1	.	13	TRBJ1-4	CASSRTGNEKLFF	TGTGCCAGCAGTAGGACAGGGAATGAAAAACTGTTTTTT
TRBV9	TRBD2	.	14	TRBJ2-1	CASSVIGDYDEQFF	TGTGCCAGCAGCGTAATTGGGGACTACGATGAGCAGTTCTTC
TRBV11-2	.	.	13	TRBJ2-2	CASSLVDTGELFF	TGTGCCAGCAGCTTAGTAGACACCGGGGAGCTGTTTTTT
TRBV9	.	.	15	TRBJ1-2	CASSVASWGNYGYTF	TGTGCCAGCAGCGTAGCTTCGTGGGGGAACTATGGCTACACCTTC
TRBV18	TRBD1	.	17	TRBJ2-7	CASSPKDVTGGMYEQYF	TGTGCCAGCTCACCAAAGGACGTAACAGGGGGCATGTACGAGCAGTACTTC
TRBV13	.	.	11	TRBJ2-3	CASGQGDTQYF	TGTGCCAGCGGCCAGGGTGATACGCAGTATTTT
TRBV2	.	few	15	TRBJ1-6	CASTGFSSYNSPLHF	TGTGCCAGCACGGGGTTCTCGTCCTATAATTCACCCCTCCACTTT
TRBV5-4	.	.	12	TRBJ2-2	CASSLWAGELFF	TGTGCCAGCAGCTTATGGGCCGGGGAGCTGTTTTTT
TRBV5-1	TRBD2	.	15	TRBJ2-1	CASSLSGRAEYEQFF	TGCGCCAGCAGTCTAAGCGGGAGAGCGGAGTATGAGCAGTTCTTC
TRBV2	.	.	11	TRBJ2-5	CALEWQETQYF	TGTGCCCTAGAGTGGCAAGAGACCCAGTACTTC
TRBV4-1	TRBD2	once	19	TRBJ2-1	CASSQAASGLRISYNEQFF	TGCGCCAGCAGCCAAGCGGCTAGCGGGCTGAGGATCTCCTACAATGAGCAGTTCTTC
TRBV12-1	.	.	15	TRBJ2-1	CASSSGQGDYNEQFF	TGTGCCAGCAGCTCGGGACAGGGGGACTACAATGAGCAGTTCTTC
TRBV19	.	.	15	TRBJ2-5	CASSPLLQGQETQYF	TGTGCCAGTAGTCCATTACTACAGGGACAAGAGACCCAGTACTTC
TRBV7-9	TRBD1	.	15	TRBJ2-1	CASRKQGSMGDEQFF	TGTGCCAGCAGAAAACAGGGGTCCATGGGGGATGAGCAGTTCTTC
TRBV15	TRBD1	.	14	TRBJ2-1	CATSSDTQGVEQFF	TGTGCCACCAGCAGCGATACACAGGGGGTTGAGCAGTTCTTC
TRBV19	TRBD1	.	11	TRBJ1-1	CASGTGNEAFF	TGTGCCAGCGGGACAGGGAATGAAGCTTTCTTT